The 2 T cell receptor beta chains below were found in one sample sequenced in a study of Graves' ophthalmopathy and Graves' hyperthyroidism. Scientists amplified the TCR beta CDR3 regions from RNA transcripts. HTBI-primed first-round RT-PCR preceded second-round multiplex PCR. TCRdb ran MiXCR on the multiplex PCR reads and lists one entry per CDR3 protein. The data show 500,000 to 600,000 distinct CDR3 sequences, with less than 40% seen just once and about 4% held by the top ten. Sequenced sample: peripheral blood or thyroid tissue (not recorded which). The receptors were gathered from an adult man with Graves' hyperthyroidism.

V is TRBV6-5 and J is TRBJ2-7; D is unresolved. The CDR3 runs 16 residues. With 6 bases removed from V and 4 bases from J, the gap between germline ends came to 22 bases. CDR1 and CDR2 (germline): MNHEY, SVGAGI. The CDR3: CASSASEARVGYEQYF. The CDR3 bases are TGTGCCAGCAGCGCTAGTGAGGCCCGTGTGGGGTACGAGCAGTACTTC.

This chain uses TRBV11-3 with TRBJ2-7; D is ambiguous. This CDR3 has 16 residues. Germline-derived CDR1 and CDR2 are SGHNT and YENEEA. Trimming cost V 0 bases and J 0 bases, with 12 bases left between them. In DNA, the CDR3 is TGTGCCAGCAGCTTAGACGGCGTAGGGCCCTCCTACGAGCAGTACTTC. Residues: CASSLDGVGPSYEQYF.